One sample yielded the 15 T cell receptor beta chains listed below, sequenced in a study of T-cell reconstitution after alpha-beta-depleted transplantation in children. As it was prepared, the TCRbeta library received unique molecular identifiers. TCRdb re-analysed the PCR reads in MiXCR, keeping a single row per CDR3 protein. Seen here are 70,000 or so distinct CDR3 sequences, approximately 10% observed once, and the top ten hold approximately 13%. Sequenced here: PBMCs, sampled before TCRalphabeta/CD19-depleted stem cell transplant. The source is a boy younger than 18 with acute myeloid leukemia, due to receive a stem cell transplant.

This clonotype showed up many times. The chain couples TRBV29-1 to TRBJ1-2; 8 bases map to TRBD1. The CDR3 covers 15 residues. V trimming: 5 bases; J trimming: 2 bases; junction bases outside the gene matches: 10. Per the germline V gene, CDR1 is SQVTM and CDR2 is ANQGSEA. CDR3 DNA sequence: TGCAGCGTTCGAGGACAGGGCAAGTGGAACTATGGCTACACCTTC. Residues: CSVRGQGKWNYGYTF. The full variable domain, its missing parts supplied by reference TRBV29-1 and TRBJ1-2, is SAVISQKPSRDICQRGTSLTIQCQVDSQVTMMFWYRQQPGQSLTLIATANQGSEATYESGFVIDKFPISRPNLTFSTLTVSNMSPEDSSIYLCSVRGQGKWNYGYTFGSGTRLTVV.

In this sample, this clonotype turned up many times. The CDR3: CASSPLDWGGTDTQYF. In DNA, the CDR3 is TGTGCCAGCAGTCCGCTGGACTGGGGAGGCACAGATACGCAGTATTTT. The V and J genes are TRBV27 and TRBJ2-3; perhaps TRBD2 as D (5 bases). The CDR3 loop spans 16 amino acids. V dropped 5 bases and J dropped 1 base, with 16 bases sitting between them. The germline V gene has CDR1 MNHEY and CDR2 SMNVEV (reference sequence).

This clonotype was observed many times. This rearrangement joins TRBV27 to TRBJ2-5; D assignment may be TRBD1 or TRBD2 (6 bases each). Germline CDR1 and CDR2: MNHEY and SMNVEV (reference sequence). The CDR3 contains 15 residues. V gave up 5 bases and J gave up 0 bases, with 13 bases separating them. The CDR3 sequence: CASSARRGYQETQYF. CDR3 nucleotides: TGTGCCAGCAGTGCCCGGAGGGGGTACCAAGAGACCCAGTACTTC.

This clonotype has ten or more counts. The chain uses TRBV12-3 or TRBV12-4 and TRBJ2-7; 9 bases fit TRBD2. CDR3 size: 15 residues. V was pared by 1 base and J by 1 base, with 2 bases of the junction left unmatched. The chain's CDR3 is CASSLGSGSSYEQYF. In nucleotides, the CDR3 is TGTGCCAGCAGTTTAGGTAGCGGGAGTTCCTACGAGCAGTACTTC.

The genes are TRBV28 and TRBJ2-3, with D perhaps matching TRBD2 (7 bases). The CDR3 consists of 14 residues. Trimming stripped 3 bases from V and 5 bases from J, with 12 bases between. Germline CDR1 is MDHEN and CDR2 is SYDVKM. The CDR3 loop is CASSLGGPIDTQYF. CDR3 DNA: TGTGCCAGCAGTTTGGGGGGGCCCATAGATACGCAGTATTTT.

This clonotype came up many times. This chain links TRBV28 with TRBJ2-5; TRBD1 might be the D (5 bases). CDR3 length: 13 amino acids. CDR1 is MDHEN, CDR2 SYDVKM, per germline. V was pared by 4 bases and J by 1 base, with 7 bases between. The CDR3 sequence: CASSSTVQETQYF. The CDR3, as DNA: TGTGCCAGCAGTTCGACAGTCCAAGAGACCCAGTACTTC.

Ten or more counts support this clonotype. The chain carries TRBV12-3 or TRBV12-4 and TRBJ1-1; D remains ambiguous. V was cut by 4 bases and J by 10 bases, with 10 bases left in between. This CDR3 is 11 amino acids long. As DNA, the CDR3 is TGTGCCAGCAGTTCCCCGGGCCGAGCTTTCTTT. The encoded protein is CASSSPGRAFF.

At least ten counts were recorded for this clonotype. In nucleotides, the CDR3 is TGCAGTGCTAGAGATATCCGGGGCTATGGCTACACCTTC. It codes for CSARDIRGYGYTF. V gene TRBV20-1 combines with J gene TRBJ1-2; D is undetermined. The V and J ends lost 0 bases and 4 bases respectively, with 9 bases between them. Germline CDR1 DFQATT, CDR2 SNEGSKA (reference sequence). The CDR3 runs to 13 residues.

This clonotype came up a few times. The chain combines TRBV24-1 with TRBJ2-1, with D maybe TRBD1 (6 bases). Between the trimmed V and J ends, which lost 5 bases and 0 bases, there was a span of 10 bases. Per germline, CDR1 KGHDR and CDR2 SFDVKD. The CDR3 runs 15 residues. CDR3 nucleotides: TGTGCCACCAGTGTGGGGACAAGCTCCTACAATGAGCAGTTCTTC. Translating gives CATSVGTSSYNEQFF.

This clonotype has at least ten counts. The V gene is TRBV7-2, the J gene TRBJ1-1, with TRBD1 matching 10 bases. V shed 5 bases and J 10 bases; nucleotides not matched to a gene: 16. The CDR3 contains 16 residues. Germline CDR1 is SGHTA and CDR2 is FQGNSA. The CDR3 DNA follows: TGTGCCAGCAGCCCACGACAGGGGGCGGACTTGGCTGCAGCTTTCTTT. This encodes CASSPRQGADLAAAFF.

This clonotype has more than one count but fewer than ten. The chain combines TRBV5-8 with TRBJ2-2, with D perhaps given as TRBD1 or TRBD2 (5 bases each). This CDR3 has 16 residues. Germline CDR1 reads SGHTS; CDR2 reads YDEGEE. The V and J ends lost 0 bases and 6 bases respectively, with 15 bases between them. CDR3 sequence: CASSLGVSSGPGELFF. The CDR3 bases are TGTGCCAGCAGCTTGGGAGTAAGCTCGGGACCCGGGGAGCTGTTTTTT.

This clonotype was observed many times. V gene TRBV20-1 combines with J gene TRBJ2-7; maybe TRBD2 (6 bases). Looked up from germline, CDR1 is DFQATT and CDR2 is SNEGSKA (reference sequence). V shed 7 bases and J shed 0 bases, with 13 bases lying between them. The CDR3 has 13 amino acids. DNA for the CDR3: TGCAGTGTATTAGCGGAGAGCTCCTACGAGCAGTACGTC. It yields the protein CSVLAESSYEQYV.

In its sample, this clonotype was seen many times. The chain has TRBV5-1 and TRBJ2-7; D may be TRBD2 (5 bases). The CDR3 has 15 amino acids. The V gene's germline CDR1 is SGHRS and CDR2 YFSETQ. The V end lost 0 bases, the J end lost 0 bases, and 10 bases lay between the germline ends. The CDR3 protein is CASSLARASSYEQYF. The CDR3 coding sequence is TGCGCCAGCAGCTTGGCGCGGGCGAGCTCCTACGAGCAGTACTTC.

This clonotype was observed a handful of times. V and J are TRBV6-2 or TRBV6-3 and TRBJ2-5, with 7 bases aligning to TRBD1. After removal of 6 bases from V and 5 bases from J, the junction contained 15 bases not matched to a gene. CDR1 is MNHEY, CDR2 SVGEGT, per germline. The CDR3 extends over 16 amino acids. The CDR3 DNA is TGTGCCAGCAGCAGGGACAGATCCGCGTCCCGGGAGACCCAGTACTTC. Translated, it gives CASSRDRSASRETQYF.

This clonotype was seen many times. The chain is built from TRBV20-1 and TRBJ2-5; unclear D gene. This CDR3 contains 16 residues. V was trimmed by 0 bases and J by 5 bases, leaving 19 bases between them. CDR1 and CDR2 from the germline V gene are DFQATT and SNEGSKA (reference sequence). As DNA, the CDR3 is TGCAGTGCTAGAGATGTAGTTAGGCAGTTCGACGAGACCCAGTACTTC. Protein: CSARDVVRQFDETQYF.